This T cell receptor beta chain was recovered during a study of a mutant IDH1 vaccine in newly diagnosed glioma. Study summary: Every participant had undergone radiotherapy, temozolomide, or both before, and most underwent both.

Time point here: baseline, week 1 (first vaccination visit). Treatment given: pre-vaccination baseline after standard-of-care therapy. Details on this clone: Its target is not known.

Study results and limitations: With respect to changes in top peripheral T cell clonotypes, pseudoprogression seemed unrelated. Vaccine-induced responses were seen in around 93% of patients, spanning several MHC alleles.

Measured with immunoSEQ multiplex PCR; TCRdb has only the in-frame clones, and not every one. Of about 21,000 clones detected, around 85% appear once; the ten largest clones hold about 5.4%. The source of this sequence is a man in his forties with glioma. The sample consisted of PBMCs, taken from a glioma patient treated with radiotherapy, temozolomide or both.

The CDR3 is CASSQDRSSNQPQHF. The CDR3 nucleotides are TGCGCCAGCAGCCAAGACCGGTCGAGCAATCAGCCCCAGCATTTT. The J gene is TRBJ1-5, the V gene TRBV4-3, with no clear D. Germline values: CDR1 LGHNA, CDR2 YSLEER. The CDR3 has 15 residues. V lost 0 bases, J lost 1 base, and 7 bases lay in between.